This T cell receptor beta chain came from a study of breast tumors, draining lymph nodes, adjacent tissues. This clonotype was counted many times. Using its own MiXCR run on the multiplex PCR reads, TCRdb lists one record per CDR3 protein. The data contain 130,000 or so distinct CDR3 sequences, approximately 20% of them singletons. The germline V gene encodes CDR1 SGHDN and CDR2 FVKESK. V lost 2 bases and J 5 bases, leaving 9 bases between the germline ends. The CDR3 loop spans 13 amino acids. Axillary draining lymph nodes of breast cancer patients supplied the node samples. This clonotype originated in a female donor with breast cancer. Some clones in this sample may be carry-over from other donors' samples. Material: axillary lymph node tissue. The rearrangement joins TRBV14 to TRBJ2-5; D is tentatively TRBD1 or TRBD2 (5 bases each). CDR3 residues: CASSQPGRETQYF. The CDR3 DNA reads TGTGCCAGCAGCCAACCGGGACGGGAGACCCAGTACTTC.